This T cell receptor beta chain emerged from a study of vaccination effects on CD4 cells after COVID-19. Germline-derived CDR1 and CDR2 are SGHNT and YYREEE (reference sequence). The CDR3 contains 15 residues. V lost 4 bases to trimming and J lost 5 bases; unmatched junction nucleotides: 10. Clones were read by immunoSEQ multiplex PCR, and TCRdb kept only the in-frame ones, dropping some. The data hold roughly 55,000 clones, with 60% to 80% observed a single time. Before sequencing took place, the ViraFEST assay used viral peptide pools to expand antigen-specific CD4+ T cells. The culture ran for 10 to 11 days, and then CD4+ T cells were isolated. Each participant received a vaccine that was either BNT162b2 or mRNA-1273, given as two doses. Remarks on this clone: Its antigen is unknown.

The sample in question was CD4+ T cells from PBMCs cultured with HCoV-OC43 spike peptides, obtained after COVID-19 vaccination. Subset given: HCoV-OC43 spike overlapping peptide pool stimulation. The chain has TRBV5-4 and TRBJ2-3; 7 bases are a match to TRBD1. This TCR was recovered from a human donor who received a COVID-19 vaccine. The CDR3, as DNA: TGTGCCAGCAGCAGGGGACAGCGGACTGGAGATACGCAGTATTTT. It is translated as CASSRGQRTGDTQYF.